The rows below give T cell receptor beta chains drawn from one sample of a study of T cells of healthy individuals. A single record per CDR3 protein comes from TCRdb applying MiXCR to the 5' RACE reads. The data contain roughly 76,000 distinct CDR3 sequences, more than 4.5% of them singletons. The receptor set was obtained from a female donor in good health. The CDR3 runs from the conserved cysteine through the conserved F or W. Fields, in order: J gene, clone size, V gene, CDR3 protein. Size values are once, few and many counts, or a class for expanded clones, and some rows have none.

TRBJ2-1 | many | TRBV18 | CASSRREGSYNEQFF
TRBJ2-3 | many | TRBV7-2 | CASSLDFTDTQYF
TRBJ1-2 | many | TRBV25-1 | CASSGDRYYGYTF
TRBJ2-2 | - | TRBV5-1 | CASSSLTGLGPGELFF
TRBJ1-2 | many | TRBV29-1 | CSVARHLQGGYTF
TRBJ1-5 | many | TRBV12-3/TRBV12-4 | CASSLWNQPQHF
TRBJ2-7 | many | TRBV6-5 | CASSPRGRRGIEQYF
TRBJ2-4 | many | TRBV9 | CASSVDGGGENIQYF
TRBJ2-3 | many | TRBV5-1 | CASSLVSGGPDTQYF
TRBJ2-7 | many | TRBV12-3/TRBV12-4 | CASSLTSGALYGDYEQYF
TRBJ2-3 | - | TRBV6-2/TRBV6-3 | CASRGVPSTDMQYF
TRBJ2-7 | many | TRBV7-9 | CASSLAGTGGYEQYF
TRBJ1-5 | many | TRBV15 | CATSRGDGARNQPQHF
TRBJ2-3 | few | TRBV7-3 | CASSLTFRGSTDTQYF
TRBJ1-2 | - | TRBV4-1 | CASSQAGTLNYGYTF
TRBJ1-4 | many | TRBV3-1 | CASSQEKSLFF
TRBJ2-1 | few | TRBV20-1 | CSARDSGQGNNEQFF
TRBJ1-1 | few | TRBV5-4 | CASSLGGEEAFF
TRBJ2-1 | many | TRBV24-1 | CATSDWEGGRYNEQFF
TRBJ1-6 | - | TRBV20-1 | CSAYTQGSSYNSPLHF
TRBJ2-3 | many | TRBV6-5 | CATGADTQYF
TRBJ2-7 | many | TRBV29-1 | CSVDSGVDYEQYF
TRBJ2-4 | few | TRBV28 | CASSYHPALTKNIQYF
TRBJ2-7 | - | TRBV20-1 | CSARDGLAGTYEQYF
TRBJ2-2 | many | TRBV5-1 | CASSSIGGRSSGELFF
TRBJ1-1 | many | TRBV7-6 | CASSLDGPQGTEAFF
TRBJ2-6 | few | TRBV5-1 | CASSGPGQGISGANVLTF
TRBJ1-6 | few | TRBV6-5 | CASSSWTGATNNSPLHF
TRBJ2-7 | many | TRBV10-3 | CAIRTMPGSYEQYF
TRBJ2-3 | many | TRBV5-4 | CASSLERSGSKAQYF
TRBJ2-7 | few | TRBV13 | CASSLGSSGYEQYF
TRBJ1-1 | many | TRBV12-3/TRBV12-4 | CASSLVSLTEAFF
TRBJ1-6 | few | TRBV4-3 | CASSQEQGNNSPLHF
TRBJ2-7 | many | TRBV4-1 | CASSQEEGGPYEQYF
TRBJ1-4 | many | TRBV7-9 | CASSPRLDRGREKLFF
TRBJ2-3 | few | TRBV29-1 | CSVSSGNVDTQYF
TRBJ1-5 | many | TRBV7-9 | CASSLSGSSFEPQHF
TRBJ2-7 | many | TRBV6-6 | CASSPNAYEQYF
TRBJ2-7 | few | TRBV7-8 | CASSFLGAAAEQYF
TRBJ2-5 | - | TRBV7-2 | CASSRGTDQETQYF
TRBJ1-2 | - | TRBV14 | CASSSTGRGGYTF
TRBJ2-7 | many | TRBV27 | CASSLRGLHYEQYF
TRBJ1-5 | - | TRBV6-1 | CASSRARGGNQPQHF
TRBJ2-7 | many | TRBV11-2 | CASSLLGQGLYGTYEQYF
TRBJ1-2 | many | TRBV20-1 | CSASLYLSAYGYTF
TRBJ2-3 | many | TRBV30 | CAWSAVLGADTQYF
TRBJ2-5 | many | TRBV5-5 | CASSSGDGGGETQYF
TRBJ1-5 | many | TRBV6-6 | CASIDGGHSNQPQHF
TRBJ1-2 | - | TRBV5-6 | CASSSLDRVANYGYTF
TRBJ2-3 | many | TRBV2 | CASIQGLERDTQYF
TRBJ2-1 | few | TRBV6-1 | CASRTGGFNEQFF
TRBJ2-7 | many | TRBV6-5 | CASSYSRPPYEQYF
TRBJ1-1 | few | TRBV6-5 | CASSSDRMNTEAFF
TRBJ1-5 | few | TRBV19 | CASSWSGRAQPQHF
TRBJ2-5 | - | TRBV7-8 | CASSSWGPEAEETQYF
TRBJ1-1 | few | TRBV19 | CASLLYTEAFF
TRBJ2-7 | many | TRBV10-3 | CAIKGLAANEQYF